Presented here are 5 T cell receptor beta chains from one specimen sequenced in a study of blood T cells in healthy people across ages. Primed by a sample-barcoded 5' primer and a J-beta primer mix, a second PCR proceeded for 7 to 11 cycles. TCRdb processed the 5' RACE reads anew with MiXCR; each CDR3 protein has one entry. In the table there are about 640,000 distinct CDR3 sequences, 58% of which are singletons. The sequencing sample was made of blood. These TCRs come from a man aged 60-69 years in good health.

CDR3 residues: CATGEAESSYNSPLHF. The CDR3 bases are TGTGCCACCGGGGAGGCAGAGAGCTCCTATAATTCACCCCTCCACTTT. The chain has TRBV7-9 and TRBJ1-6; D remains unclear. The CDR3 contains 16 residues. From germline, CDR1 is SEHNR and CDR2 FQNEAQ (reference sequence). V lost 10 bases, J lost 0 bases, and 16 bases lay in between.

The chain has TRBV20-1 and TRBJ2-1, with D possibly TRBD2 on 7 matching bases. The germline CDR1 and CDR2 sequences are DFQATT and SNEGSKA (reference sequence). This CDR3 region has 12 residues. Trimming removed 3 bases from V and 6 bases from J, with 9 bases in between. In DNA, the CDR3 is TGCAGTGCTAGTGGGGGGGCCAATGAGCAGTTCTTC. Its protein product is CSASGGANEQFF.

This clonotype was detected a few times. This sequence joins TRBV7-2 and TRBJ1-2; D remains ambiguous. Per germline, CDR1 SGHTA and CDR2 FQGNSA. Trimming took off 5 bases at V and 5 bases at J, with 15 bases between the two ends. The CDR3 has 14 residues. Here the CDR3 DNA reads TGTGCCAGCAGCCGAAACGGGCAAGGGTATGGCTACACCTTC. As protein: CASSRNGQGYGYTF.

The CDR3 protein is CASTRGGYNEQFF. CDR3 nucleotides: TGTGCCAGCACAAGGGGAGGATACAATGAGCAGTTCTTC. The rearrangement joins TRBV4-2 to TRBJ2-1, with TRBD2 as a possible D gene (6 bases). The CDR3 runs 13 residues. The germline V gene encodes CDR1 LGHNA and CDR2 YNFKEQ. The V and J ends lost 7 bases and 4 bases respectively, with 11 bases between them.

The CDR3 loop reads CASSLGSPNTEAFF. CDR3 sequence (DNA): TGTGCCAGCAGCTTAGGCAGCCCGAACACTGAAGCTTTCTTT. The genes are TRBV7-2 and TRBJ1-1, with unresolved D. CDR3 length: 14 amino acids. Trimming shortened V by 1 base and J by 1 base, and 7 bases separated the two germline ends. Germline CDR1 SGHTA, CDR2 FQGNSA.